A single sample gave rise to the 31 T cell receptor beta chains below, sequenced in a study of lung T cells in sarcoidosis with Löfgren's syndrome. A single record per CDR3 protein comes from TCRdb applying MiXCR to the reads. The sample lists some 8,000 distinct CDR3 sequences, under 25% seen once, with 20% to 25% in the top ten. The sample was CD4+ T cells from bronchoalveolar lavage fluid. Receptors originate from a human donor with sarcoidosis (Löfgren's syndrome or another form), or a control subject (not recorded which).

This clonotype was counted many times. Its ends do not fully match the called genes, so a read error is possible. The V and J genes are TRBV7-9 and TRBJ2-7, with D possibly TRBD2 on 6 matching bases. The CDR3 consists of 11 residues. Looked up from germline, CDR1 is SEHNR and CDR2 is FQNEAQ (reference sequence). Here the CDR3 DNA reads TGTGCCAGCAGCTCGGGGGTGGCGAGGGACTTC. Translating it yields CASSSGVARDF.

As to this clonotype: At one end, the junction sequence differs from germline, possibly due to a read error. The chain uses TRBV18 and TRBJ1-3, with D perhaps matching TRBD1 (5 bases). Germline V lookup: CDR1 KGHSH, CDR2 LQKENI. CDR3 length equals 17 residues. The CDR3 sequence: CASSPPRGTYSENTIYF. The CDR3 DNA follows: TGCGCCAGCTCACCACCACGAGGGACCTACTCTGAAAACACCATATATTTT.

This clonotype came up many times. The J gene is TRBJ2-5, the V gene TRBV5-4, with D possibly matching TRBD2 (5 bases). Germline values: CDR1 SGHNT, CDR2 YYREEE (reference sequence). This CDR3 is built from 15 residues. V was pared by 5 bases and J by 2 bases, with 16 bases between. DNA for the CDR3: TGTGCCAGCAGGGTAGGAGTGGGAGTACAAGAGACCCAGTACTTC. Amino acid sequence: CASRVGVGVQETQYF.

Of note for this clonotype: Germline is not matched at one junction end, which may reflect a read error. The J gene is TRBJ2-7, the V gene TRBV2; no reliable D call. Germline CDR1 reads SNHLY; CDR2 reads FYNNEI. There are 10 residues in the CDR3. The CDR3 protein is CASRLVGLIF. CDR3 DNA sequence: TGTGCCAGCAGATTAGTAGGTCTGATCTTC.

Regarding this clonotype: Just one base apart from a much larger clone, this may be a read error. The chain employs TRBV7-2 and TRBJ1-2; TRBD1 matches at 7 bases. The CDR3 is made up of 14 amino acids. V dropped 5 bases and J dropped 2; count of bases not matched to a gene: 5. The germline V gene encodes CDR1 SGHTA and CDR2 FQGNSA. CDR3 DNA sequence: TGTGCCAGCAGCCTACGGGGACAGAACTATGGCTACACCTTC. Translated: CASSLRGQNYGYTF.

This clonotype is labeled medium-sized. The V and J genes are TRBV27 and TRBJ1-6; 7 bases fit TRBD1. Per germline, CDR1 MNHEY and CDR2 SMNVEV (reference sequence). The CDR3 length is 15 residues. J lost 9 bases, V lost 2 bases, and 7 bases had no gene match. CDR3 bases: TGTGCCAGCAGTTTAACTACAGGGGAGGGTTCACCCCTCCACTTT. Its protein is CASSLTTGEGSPLHF.

This clonotype has only a few counts. CDR3 loop: CAWSFKGRLETQYF. CDR3 bases: TGTGCCTGGTCTTTCAAGGGGAGGTTGGAGACCCAGTACTTC. V and J are TRBV30 and TRBJ2-5, with a weak D call TRBD2 (6 bases). Germline CDR1 GTSNPN, CDR2 SVGIG (reference sequence). V dropped 5 bases and J dropped 5 bases, with 18 bases sitting between them. The CDR3 length is 14 residues.

This clonotype was detected ten times or more. This chain connects TRBV4-1 to TRBJ1-4; no clear D. Trimming cost V 2 bases and J 8 bases, with 12 bases left between them. CDR3 length: 14 amino acids. Germline values: CDR1 MGHRA, CDR2 YSYEKL. CDR3 nucleotides: TGCGCCAGCAGCCAACGGTTGGCGGGGGAAAAACTGTTTTTT. Translation gives CASSQRLAGEKLFF.

This clonotype came up many times. The chain has TRBV11-2 and TRBJ2-7; unclear D gene. Germline-derived CDR1 and CDR2 are SGHAT and FQNNGV. This CDR3 has 12 residues. V lost 2 bases to trimming and J lost 3 bases, with 5 bases between them. The CDR3, as DNA: TGTGCCAGCAGCTTAAACAACTACGAGCAGTACTTC. It is translated as CASSLNNYEQYF.

This clonotype showed up just once. A single base separates this from a much larger clone, so it may be a read error. This chain joins TRBV19 and TRBJ1-1, with unresolved D. CDR1 and CDR2 from the germline V gene are LNHDA and SQIVND (reference sequence). The CDR3 extends over 13 amino acids. CDR3 bases: TGTGCCAGTGGTATGGGGAGAGGCCCTGAAGCTTTCTTT. Protein sequence: CASGMGRGPEAFF. Using reference TRBV19 and TRBJ1-1 for the parts outside the CDR3, the full variable domain is DGGITQSPKYLFRKEGQNVTLSCEQNLNHDAMYWYRQDPGQGLRLIYYSQIVNDFQKGDIAEGYSVSREKKESFPLTVTSAQKNPTAFYLCASGMGRGPEAFFGQGTRLTVV.

This clonotype was detected many times. The rearrangement joins TRBV12-3 or TRBV12-4 to TRBJ1-3; D remains unclear. The V end was cut by 2 bases, the J end by 9 bases, with 17 bases between. The CDR3 loop spans 15 amino acids. CDR3 region: CASSLYALGAGTIYF. In nucleotides, the CDR3 is TGTGCCAGCAGTTTATACGCCCTCGGAGCGGGCACCATATATTTT.

This clonotype was counted at least ten times. The chain combines TRBV14 with TRBJ2-1; no clear D. V lost 4 bases and J lost 6, with 10 bases in between. In germline, CDR1 is SGHDN, CDR2 FVKESK. The CDR3 is made up of 13 amino acids. CDR3 in amino acids: CASSLRLGNEQFF. In nucleotides, the CDR3 is TGTGCCAGCAGCCTCAGACTGGGCAATGAGCAGTTCTTC.

A single count supports this clonotype. The J gene is TRBJ1-4, the V gene TRBV28, with D perhaps matching TRBD1 (5 bases). Trimming pared 6 bases from V and 0 bases from J, leaving 11 bases between. The germline gives CDR1 MDHEN, CDR2 SYDVKM. The CDR3 has 15 amino acids. CDR3 sequence (DNA): TGTGCCAGCAGCGGGGGAGGACCAACTAATGAAAAACTGTTTTTT. Translation: CASSGGGPTNEKLFF.

In its sample, this clonotype is medium-sized. This chain uses TRBV10-3 with TRBJ1-4; perhaps TRBD1 as D (6 bases). The CDR3 is 13 amino acids. Germline V lookup: CDR1 ENHRY, CDR2 SYGVKD. Deletions cut 11 bases from V and 4 bases from J, with 14 bases between. The CDR3 protein is CASQQGINEKLFF. CDR3 DNA sequence: TGTGCCTCTCAGCAGGGGATTAATGAAAAACTGTTTTTT.

The chain recombines TRBV20-1 with TRBJ2-7; 7 nucleotides align to TRBD2. CDR3 size: 15 residues. Per the germline V gene, CDR1 is DFQATT and CDR2 is SNEGSKA (reference sequence). V lost 4 bases, J lost 7 bases, and 16 bases stayed unmatched. The CDR3 region is CSAISRCLPGGEQYF. The CDR3 DNA is TGCAGTGCTATCTCAAGATGCCTCCCCGGGGGGGAGCAGTACTTC.

This clonotype showed up just a few times. J is TRBJ1-6 and V is TRBV18; 7 nucleotides agree with TRBD1. V shed 3 bases and J 7 bases; nucleotides not matched to a gene: 3. CDR1 is KGHSH, CDR2 LQKENI, per germline. The CDR3 covers 14 residues. CDR3 DNA sequence: TGTGCCAGCTCACCCCAGGGGGGCAATTCACCCCTCCACTTT. Its protein is CASSPQGGNSPLHF. Variable domain in full (rest from reference TRBV18 and TRBJ1-6): NAGVMQNPRHLVRRRGQEARLRCSPMKGHSHVYWYRQLPEEGLKFMVYLQKENIIDESGMPKERFSAEFPKEGPSILRIQQVVRGDSAAYFCASSPQGGNSPLHFGNGTRLTVT.

The J gene is TRBJ2-3, the V gene TRBV30; possible D gene TRBD1, 6 bases. CDR1 GTSNPN and CDR2 SVGIG come from the germline V gene (reference sequence). The CDR3 totals 14 residues. Trimming removed 4 bases from V and 3 bases from J, with 14 bases in between. The CDR3 spells CAWTDRRRTDTQYF. CDR3 coding DNA: TGTGCCTGGACCGACAGGAGGAGAACAGATACGCAGTATTTT.

This clonotype was found many times. The chain uses TRBV6-6 and TRBJ2-2, with TRBD1 matching over 7 bases. Trimming cost V 0 bases and J 9 bases; bases outside gene matches: 7. Germline loops: CDR1 MNHNY, CDR2 SVGAGI (reference sequence). The CDR3 runs to 15 residues. The CDR3 sequence: CASSYSGTAHRELFF. As DNA, the CDR3 is TGTGCCAGCAGTTACTCCGGGACAGCGCACCGGGAGCTGTTTTTT.

The chain combines TRBV2 with TRBJ2-3, with 7 bases that match TRBD2. J lost 0 bases, V lost 4 bases, and 7 bases had no gene match. The CDR3 totals 16 residues. The germline CDR1 and CDR2 sequences are SNHLY and FYNNEI. The chain's CDR3 is CASSVQLATSTDTQYF. CDR3 bases: TGTGCCAGCAGTGTCCAACTAGCGACGAGCACAGATACGCAGTATTTT. Full variable domain (rest looked up from reference TRBV2 and TRBJ2-3): EPEVTQTPSHQVTQMGQEVILRCVPISNHLYFYWYRQILGQKVEFLVSFYNNEISEKSEIFDDQFSVERPDGSNFTLKIRSTKLEDSAMYFCASSVQLATSTDTQYFGPGTRLTVL.

The rearrangement links TRBV4-2 to TRBJ1-4; D uncertain. The germline V gene encodes CDR1 LGHNA and CDR2 YNFKEQ. The CDR3 covers 15 residues. The ends were cut back, 1 base at V and 0 bases at J, with 6 bases in the middle. CDR3 nucleotide sequence: TGTGCCAGCAGCCAAGGCTCTTCAACTAATGAAAAACTGTTTTTT. Its protein product is CASSQGSSTNEKLFF.

This clonotype has a count of ten or more. The rearrangement uses TRBV30 and TRBJ1-5, with unresolved D. V was trimmed by 0 bases and J by 8 bases, leaving 11 bases between them. CDR1 and CDR2 (germline): GTSNPN, SVGIG (reference sequence). There are 13 residues in the CDR3. The CDR3 loop reads CAWSVDGREPQHF. CDR3 sequence (DNA): TGTGCCTGGAGTGTAGACGGGCGGGAGCCCCAGCATTTT.

As to this clonotype: A read error is possible here, since a much larger clone lies one base away. The J gene is TRBJ1-5, the V gene TRBV18; TRBD1 aligns across 9 bases. The length of the CDR3 is 17 residues. Germline V gene sequence: CDR1 KGHSH, CDR2 LQKENI. The CDR3 DNA reads TGTGCCAGCTCAAAACAGGGGGCCCATTATAGCAATCGGCCCCAGCATTTT. Its translation is CASSKQGAHYSNRPQHF.

Comments on this clonotype: Just one base apart from a much larger clone, this may be a read error. The chain employs TRBV7-9 and TRBJ1-3, with a tentative D call TRBD1 (6 bases). CDR1 is SEHNR, CDR2 FQNEAQ, per germline (reference sequence). This CDR3 contains 14 residues. This chain's CDR3 is CAGSLGGLGNTIYF. CDR3 DNA: TGTGCCGGCAGCTTAGGGGGGCTCGGAAACACCATATATTTT. Full variable domain (outside the CDR3, taken from reference TRBV7-9 and TRBJ1-3): DTGVSQNPRHKITKRGQNVTFRCDPISEHNRLYWYRQTLGQGPEFLTYFQNEAQLEKSRLLSDRFSAERPKGSFSTLEIQRTEQGDSAMYLCAGSLGGLGNTIYFGEGSWLTVV.

This clonotype is termed medium-sized (0.01 to 0.1%). The chain is built from TRBV18 and TRBJ2-5; D remains ambiguous. Trimming removed 0 bases at V and 2 bases at J, with 4 bases between. Germline CDR1 and CDR2: KGHSH and LQKENI. The CDR3 is 13 residues long. The CDR3 DNA sequence: TGTGCCAGCTCACCACCGTGGCAAGAGACCCAGTACTTC. This gives the protein CASSPPWQETQYF.

Of note for this clonotype: A much larger clone sits a single nucleotide away, making a read error possible. V is TRBV28 and J is TRBJ2-3, with 9 nucleotides matching TRBD2. The trim removed 1 base at V and 4 bases at J, leaving 18 bases unmatched. The CDR3 is 20 residues long. Per germline, CDR1 MDHEN and CDR2 SYDVKM. CDR3 in amino acids: CASSLSARPAGGPSADTQYF. DNA of the CDR3: TGTGCCAGCAGTTTATCCGCCCGACCAGCGGGGGGTCCCAGCGCAGATACGCAGTATTTT.

On this clonotype itself: One end of the junction is discordant with germline, which a read error may explain. CDR3 sequence: CGARSPGNTIYF. Written as DNA, the CDR3 is TGCGGTGCCCGATCCCCTGGAAACACCATATATTTT. V gene TRBV20-1 combines with J gene TRBJ1-3, with D hard to call. The CDR3 runs 12 residues. The germline V gene has CDR1 DFQATT and CDR2 SNEGSKA (reference sequence).

This clonotype qualifies as medium-sized. The chain couples TRBV12-3 or TRBV12-4 to TRBJ1-5; TRBD1 matches at 7 bases. This CDR3 has 14 residues. J gave up 7 bases and V 5 bases, and 8 bases lay outside the gene matches. The CDR3 spells CASSRNRGSQPQHF. The CDR3 bases are TGTGCCAGCAGTCGGAACAGGGGCAGCCAGCCCCAGCATTTT.

This clonotype was counted at least ten times. CDR3 sequence (DNA): TGTGCCATCAGTGAGTCCGGGACAGAAGACACTGAAGCTTTCTTT. This codes for CAISESGTEDTEAFF. The gene calls are TRBV10-3 and TRBJ1-1; 7 nucleotides align to TRBD1. CDR3 length: 15 residues. V lost 0 bases and J lost 3; bases outside the gene matches: 4. CDR1 ENHRY and CDR2 SYGVKD come from the germline V gene.

In its sample, this clonotype was seen a few times. The V call is TRBV20-1, the J call TRBJ1-1, with D unclear. V lost 6 bases, J lost 5 bases, and 22 bases lay in between. Germline CDR1 DFQATT, CDR2 SNEGSKA (reference sequence). CDR3 size: 15 residues. CDR3 sequence (DNA): TGCAGTGCCGCTCACCCCTCGCGCGGCATAACTGAAGCTTTCTTT. It is translated as CSAAHPSRGITEAFF.

This clonotype occurred many times. CDR3 loop: CASSSTGLGGELFF. The DNA for the CDR3 is TGTGCCAGCAGCTCCACAGGGTTGGGCGGGGAGCTGTTTTTT. This chain joins TRBV28 and TRBJ2-2, with D possibly TRBD1 on 6 matching bases. The germline CDR1 and CDR2 sequences are MDHEN and SYDVKM. The CDR3 length is 14 residues. V was cut by 6 bases and J by 7 bases, with 15 bases left in between.

The chain joins TRBV10-3 to TRBJ1-2, with 10 nucleotides matching TRBD1. V lost 6 bases, J lost 5 bases, and 6 bases stayed unmatched. This CDR3 comprises 14 residues. Per the germline V gene, CDR1 is ENHRY and CDR2 is SYGVKD. For the CDR3, the DNA is TGTGCCATCAGCCCGGACAGGGGGGCGTATGGCTACACCTTC. Encoded protein: CAISPDRGAYGYTF.